This entry lists 27 T cell receptor beta chains sequenced from one sample in a study of T-cell reconstitution after alpha-beta-depleted transplantation in children. Unique molecular identifiers were used in preparing the TCRbeta library. TCRdb passed the PCR reads through MiXCR, listing each CDR3 protein once. Of approximately 230,000 distinct CDR3 sequences in the sample, 20% to 30% were seen once. The material sequenced was PBMCs, mostly from graft donor cells, taken 360 days after TCRalphabeta/CD19-depleted stem cell transplant. The origin of the receptors is a female patient aged 2 to 10 who had a stem cell transplant for congenital amegakaryocytic thrombocytopenia, so the T cells may come from the graft donor.

The gene calls are TRBV11-2 and TRBJ2-1; TRBD2 agrees at 8 bases. The CDR3 extends over 15 amino acids. Germline-derived CDR1 and CDR2 are SGHAT and FQNNGV. The V gene end was trimmed by 5 bases and the J gene end by 7 bases; junction bases not matched to a gene: 10. In nucleotides, the CDR3 is TGTGCCAGCAGCGGTGTCGGGCTAGCGGGTAATGAGCAGTTCTTC. Its translation: CASSGVGLAGNEQFF.

This sequence joins TRBV20-1 and TRBJ2-7; 10 bases fit TRBD1. The CDR3 contains 16 residues. V lost 2 bases, J lost 3 bases, and 10 bases stayed unmatched. CDR1 DFQATT and CDR2 SNEGSKA come from the germline V gene (reference sequence). In nucleotides, the CDR3 is TGCAGTGCTAGAACGGGACAGGGGCCTTCTTTCTACGAGCAGTACTTC. Amino acid sequence: CSARTGQGPSFYEQYF.

In its sample, this clonotype was seen a few times. The chain is built from TRBV2 and TRBJ1-6; TRBD1 might be the D (5 bases). Germline V gene sequence: CDR1 SNHLY, CDR2 FYNNEI. The CDR3 consists of 13 residues. Trimming took off 7 bases at V and 10 bases at J, with 14 bases between the two ends. The CDR3 spells CASNQGTGSPLHF. The CDR3 nucleotides read TGTGCCAGCAACCAGGGAACTGGATCACCCCTCCACTTT.

This clonotype has just a few counts. This sequence joins TRBV20-1 and TRBJ1-1; 9 bases fit TRBD1. The CDR3 has 14 residues. After removal of 3 bases from V and 1 base from J, the junction contained 3 bases not matched to a gene. Germline lookup yields CDR1 DFQATT and CDR2 SNEGSKA (reference sequence). CDR3 sequence reads: CSARDRGGNTEAFF. The CDR3 DNA is TGCAGTGCTAGGGACAGGGGTGGGAACACTGAAGCTTTCTTT.

The chain couples TRBV3-1 to TRBJ1-6; D gene uncertain. The CDR3 is made up of 17 amino acids. CDR1 LGHDT and CDR2 YNNKEL come from the germline V gene (reference sequence). Between the trimmed V and J ends, which lost 5 bases and 3 bases, there was a span of 17 bases. The CDR3 here is CASSGYQEAGYNSPLHF. CDR3 nucleotide sequence: TGTGCCAGCAGCGGGTACCAAGAAGCTGGCTATAATTCACCCCTCCACTTT.

The chain joins TRBV4-1 to TRBJ2-4; weak D call: TRBD2 (5 bases). Germline V gene lookup returns CDR1 MGHRA and CDR2 YSYEKL. V shed 2 bases and J shed 6 bases, with 11 bases lying between them. CDR3 size: 14 residues. CDR3 loop: CASSQRGLVNIQYF. The CDR3 nucleotides are TGCGCCAGCAGCCAACGAGGGTTGGTAAACATTCAGTACTTC.

Turning to this clonotype: At one end the junction does not follow the germline gene, possibly because of a read error. This chain connects TRBV20-1 to TRBJ1-4; 8 bases are shared with TRBD1. Germline loops: CDR1 DFQATT, CDR2 SNEGSKA (reference sequence). The CDR3 contains 11 residues. The CDR3 protein is CSAGKGDRIVF. CDR3 bases: TGCAGTGCCGGAAAAGGGGACAGGATCGTTTTT.

This clonotype showed up just a few times. The rearrangement uses TRBV25-1 and TRBJ1-1; a possible D gene is TRBD1 (6 bases). CDR3 length: 15 amino acids. Trimming took 2 bases from V and 5 from J, leaving 15 bases between them. Germline loops: CDR1 MGHDK, CDR2 SYGVNS. The CDR3 reads CASSEAQGPETEAFF. The CDR3 DNA is TGTGCCAGCAGTGAAGCGCAGGGGCCGGAGACTGAAGCTTTCTTT.

This clonotype occurred a few times. This chain joins TRBV4-2 and TRBJ2-1; D is unclear. The CDR3 consists of 14 residues. Germline V lookup: CDR1 LGHNA, CDR2 YNFKEQ. V was clipped by 0 bases and J by 9 bases, with 12 bases between them. The DNA of the CDR3 is TGTGCCAGCAGCCAAGATCCCAGCGCGGCTGAGCAGTTCTTC. Translated, it gives CASSQDPSAAEQFF.

This chain connects TRBV10-2 to TRBJ2-7; a possible D gene is TRBD2 (6 bases). Germline values: CDR1 WSHSY, CDR2 SAAADI. This CDR3 is built from 15 residues. V lost 2 bases to trimming and J lost 2 bases, with 13 bases between them. CDR3 in DNA: TGCGCCAGCAGTGAGAGTGGTAGCGGACCCTACGAGCAGTACTTC. Protein sequence: CASSESGSGPYEQYF.

This clonotype was picked up a small number of times. This rearrangement joins TRBV2 to TRBJ2-7, with 13 bases aligning to TRBD2. CDR3 size: 17 residues. CDR1 is SNHLY and CDR2 is FYNNEI in the germline V gene. The junction had 6 bases not matched to a gene; V was cut back by 2 bases and J by 2 bases. This CDR3 is CASSERHGTSGTYEQYF. CDR3 bases: TGTGCCAGCAGTGAACGACATGGGACTAGCGGGACCTACGAGCAGTACTTC.

The chain combines TRBV7-2 with TRBJ2-1; weak D call: TRBD2 (6 bases). This CDR3 is 16 amino acids long. From germline, CDR1 is SGHTA and CDR2 FQGNSA. V lost 5 bases and J lost 8, with 22 bases in between. The DNA of the CDR3 is TGTGCCAGCAGCAGGTCGACCGGGACTCACTCCGATGAGCAGTTCTTC. Protein sequence: CASSRSTGTHSDEQFF. Full variable domain (outside the CDR3, taken from reference TRBV7-2 and TRBJ2-1): GAGVSQSPSNKVTEKGKDVELRCDPISGHTALYWYRQSLGQGLEFLIYFQGNSAPDKSGLPSDRFSAERTGGSVSTLTIQRTQQEDSAVYLCASSRSTGTHSDEQFFGPGTRLTVL.

The chain links TRBV4-1 to TRBJ2-7; unclear D gene. Trimming pared 0 bases from V and 3 bases from J, leaving 6 bases between. This CDR3 comprises 13 residues. Looked up from germline, CDR1 is MGHRA and CDR2 is YSYEKL. The CDR3 region has the DNA TGCGCCAGCAGCCAAGATTTATACTACGAGCAGTACTTC. Its translation: CASSQDLYYEQYF.

This clonotype has just a few counts. The V and J genes are TRBV20-1 and TRBJ1-2, with D uncertain. The CDR3 covers 14 residues. V gave up 0 bases and J gave up 3 bases, with 11 bases separating them. The germline V gene encodes CDR1 DFQATT and CDR2 SNEGSKA (reference sequence). CDR3 residues: CSARDHDPHYGYTF. In DNA form, the CDR3 reads TGCAGTGCTAGAGATCACGACCCCCACTATGGCTACACCTTC.

This clonotype was seen more than once but under ten times. This CDR3 is CASSLAQTGQETQYF. CDR3 nucleotides: TGCGCCAGCAGCTTGGCCCAAACGGGGCAGGAGACCCAGTACTTC. The rearrangement links TRBV5-1 to TRBJ2-5; the D call may be TRBD1 or TRBD2 (5 bases each). CDR1 is SGHRS, CDR2 YFSETQ, per germline. V was shortened by 0 bases and J by 5 bases, with 14 bases between the two germline ends. This CDR3 has 15 amino acids.

This clonotype was found a few times. The chain carries TRBV7-9 and TRBJ1-1; 7 bases agree with TRBD1. The germline V gene encodes CDR1 SEHNR and CDR2 FQNEAQ (reference sequence). V was pared by 5 bases and J by 1 base, with 10 bases of the junction left unmatched. There are 16 residues in the CDR3. For the CDR3, the DNA is TGTGCCAGCAGCGCAGCTGACAGGGCGAGGAACACTGAAGCTTTCTTT. Residues: CASSAADRARNTEAFF.

The chain uses TRBV2 and TRBJ2-1, with TRBD2 identical over 14 bases. This CDR3 comprises 16 residues. J lost 7 bases, V lost 6 bases, and 8 bases had no gene match. Germline V CDR1 and CDR2: SNHLY, FYNNEI. The CDR3 is CASSSTSGRAWNEQFF. In DNA form, the CDR3 reads TGTGCCAGCAGCTCGACTAGCGGGAGGGCTTGGAATGAGCAGTTCTTC.

This clonotype has only one observation. V and J are TRBV27 and TRBJ2-1; D gene ambiguous. CDR1 and CDR2 from the germline V gene are MNHEY and SMNVEV (reference sequence). There are 14 residues in the CDR3. Trimming cost V 3 bases and J 1 base, with 7 bases left between them. The CDR3 DNA reads TGTGCCAGCAGTTTTACGGGTTCCTACAATGAGCAGTTCTTC. It codes for CASSFTGSYNEQFF.

The rearrangement joins TRBV7-9 to TRBJ2-7; TRBD1 agrees at 8 bases. CDR3 length: 16 residues. V lost 1 base, J lost 0 bases, and 5 bases stayed unmatched. The germline CDR1 and CDR2 sequences are SEHNR and FQNEAQ (reference sequence). CDR3 protein: CASSLVGQGNSYEQYF. CDR3 DNA: TGTGCCAGCAGCTTAGTTGGACAGGGCAACTCCTACGAGCAGTACTTC.

This clonotype was observed a few times. The chain employs TRBV7-9 and TRBJ2-7; 7 bases are shared with TRBD1. CDR3 length equals 15 residues. With 3 bases clipped from V and 3 bases from J, the junction kept 8 bases outside the gene matches. The germline V gene has CDR1 SEHNR and CDR2 FQNEAQ (reference sequence). CDR3 amino acids: CASSLANRGYYEQYF. The CDR3 DNA reads TGTGCCAGCAGCTTGGCGAACAGGGGATACTACGAGCAGTACTTC. The full variable domain, completed using reference TRBV7-9 and TRBJ2-7, is DTGVSQNPRHKITKRGQNVTFRCDPISEHNRLYWYRQTLGQGPEFLTYFQNEAQLEKSRLLSDRFSAERPKGSFSTLEIQRTEQGDSAMYLCASSLANRGYYEQYFGPGTRLTVT.

This clonotype was seen a few times. This chain joins TRBV9 and TRBJ1-5; D gene uncertain. Trimming cost V 8 bases and J 5 bases, with 20 bases left between them. CDR3 length: 15 residues. CDR1 SGDLS and CDR2 YYNGEE come from the germline V gene. CDR3 in amino acids: CASSTGLGMDQPQHF. The CDR3 DNA follows: TGTGCCAGTTCGACCGGATTAGGAATGGATCAGCCCCAGCATTTT. The whole variable domain, filled in from reference TRBV9 and TRBJ1-5, reads DSGVTQTPKHLITATGQRVTLRCSPRSGDLSVYWYQQSLDQGLQFLIQYYNGEERAKGNILERFSAQQFPDLHSELNLSSLELGDSALYFCASSTGLGMDQPQHFGDGTRLSIL.

The chain has TRBV12-3 or TRBV12-4 and TRBJ2-2; TRBD1 matches 9 bases. There are 18 residues in the CDR3. V lost 5 bases, J lost 5 bases, and 15 bases stayed unmatched. In DNA, the CDR3 is TGTGCCAGCAGTCCCGGGACAGGGAGGCTAAGAGCTACCGGGGAGCTGTTTTTT. As protein: CASSPGTGRLRATGELFF.

This clonotype was seen a handful of times. The chain couples TRBV7-9 to TRBJ1-1, with D tentatively TRBD1 (5 bases). Germline V gives CDR1 SEHNR, CDR2 FQNEAQ (reference sequence). This CDR3 has 13 amino acids. V was clipped by 1 base and J by 7 bases, with 10 bases between them. The CDR3 DNA sequence: TGTGCCAGCAGCTTAGTGGGGGAGGGTGAAGCTTTCTTT. Amino acid sequence: CASSLVGEGEAFF.

The chain uses TRBV29-1 and TRBJ2-1, with TRBD2 identical over 8 bases. V was pared by 7 bases and J by 4 bases, with 9 bases of the junction left unmatched. CDR3 length: 14 amino acids. In germline, CDR1 is SQVTM, CDR2 ANQGSEA. Here the CDR3 DNA reads TGCAGCGGAGCCGCGGGAGGTCGTTACAATGAGCAGTTCTTC. Protein: CSGAAGGRYNEQFF.

The chain carries TRBV20-1 and TRBJ1-3, with TRBD1 as a possible D gene (6 bases). Germline-derived CDR1 and CDR2 are DFQATT and SNEGSKA (reference sequence). CDR3 length: 13 amino acids. Trimming removed 6 bases at V and 4 bases at J, with 13 bases between. The CDR3 sequence is CSAAGAGGNTIYF. The CDR3, as DNA: TGCAGTGCAGCAGGGGCGGGGGGAAACACCATATATTTT.

The sample holds a few counts of this clonotype. The rearrangement joins TRBV4-1 to TRBJ1-5, with unresolved D. This CDR3 spans 13 amino acids. The germline CDR1 and CDR2 sequences are MGHRA and YSYEKL. Trimming removed 3 bases from V and 4 bases from J, with 7 bases in between. CDR3 residues: CASSQRPNQPQHF. The CDR3 bases are TGCGCCAGCAGCCAGCGCCCGAATCAGCCCCAGCATTTT.

This clonotype was counted many times. The V and J genes are TRBV9 and TRBJ1-1; D not resolved. Per germline, CDR1 SGDLS and CDR2 YYNGEE. The V and J ends lost 2 bases and 1 base respectively, with 12 bases between them. The CDR3 is 15 amino acids. CDR3 coding DNA: TGTGCCAGCAGCGTTCTCCCCGTGGGGAACACTGAAGCTTTCTTT. It translates to CASSVLPVGNTEAFF. Based on the CDR3 plus reference TRBV9 and TRBJ1-1, the full variable domain is DSGVTQTPKHLITATGQRVTLRCSPRSGDLSVYWYQQSLDQGLQFLIQYYNGEERAKGNILERFSAQQFPDLHSELNLSSLELGDSALYFCASSVLPVGNTEAFFGQGTRLTVV.